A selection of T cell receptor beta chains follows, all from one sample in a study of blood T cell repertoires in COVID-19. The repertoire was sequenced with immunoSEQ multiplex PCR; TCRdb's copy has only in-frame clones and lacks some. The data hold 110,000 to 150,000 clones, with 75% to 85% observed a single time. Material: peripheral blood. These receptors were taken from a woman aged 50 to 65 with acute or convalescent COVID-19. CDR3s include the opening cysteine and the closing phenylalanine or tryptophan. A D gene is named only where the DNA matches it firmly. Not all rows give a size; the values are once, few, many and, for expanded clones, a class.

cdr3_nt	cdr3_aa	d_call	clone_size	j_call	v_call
TGTGCCATCAGTGCGCAGGGAAGGGATGGCTACACCTTC	CAISAQGRDGYTF	-	-	TRBJ1-2	TRBV10-3
TGTGCCAGCAGTGTCGCGGATACCTATGGCTACACCTTC	CASSVADTYGYTF	-	-	TRBJ1-2	TRBV25-1
TGTGCCAGCAGCTATCACACTGAAGCTTTCTTT	CASSYHTEAFF	-	-	TRBJ1-1	TRBV2
TGTGCCAGCAGTCAAGGGTTACAGTCAGGCTACACCTTC	CASSQGLQSGYTF	-	-	TRBJ1-2	TRBV2
TGTGCCACCAGCGAACTAGCGGGGGGGGGCTACAATGAGCAGTTCTTC	CATSELAGGGYNEQFF	TRBD2	-	TRBJ2-1	TRBV24-1
TGCGCCAGCACCCCTCACCTGGCCGGGAGCAAGAGAAGGGATACGCAGTATTTT	CASTPHLAGSKRRDTQYF	-	-	TRBJ2-3	TRBV10-1
TGTGCCAGCAGCTTATCCCAGAACTACGAGCAGTACTTC	CASSLSQNYEQYF	-	once	TRBJ2-7	TRBV7-3
TGTGCCTGGAGTGTACCCCCGGGACAGGCAAACACTGAAGCTTTCTTT	CAWSVPPGQANTEAFF	TRBD1	-	TRBJ1-1	TRBV30
TGCGCCAGCAGCTTGGCCAGAGCGGGGGGTATGAATGAGCAGTTCTTC	CASSLARAGGMNEQFF	TRBD2	few	TRBJ2-1	TRBV5-1
TGTGCCAGCACGGGGGGTGCCGGTGGCTACACCTTC	CASTGGAGGYTF	-	-	TRBJ1-2	TRBV12-3/TRBV12-4
TGTGCCAGCAGCCCTAGCGGGGGCAGCACAGATACGCAGTATTTT	CASSPSGGSTDTQYF	TRBD2	-	TRBJ2-3	TRBV7-2
TGTGCCAGCAGCTTTATGACTGTATCTCCCTATGAGCAGTTCTTC	CASSFMTVSPYEQFF	-	-	TRBJ2-1	TRBV7-2
TGTGCCAGCAGCTTGGCAGCGGGGGGCCACAATGAGCAGTTCTTC	CASSLAAGGHNEQFF	TRBD2	-	TRBJ2-1	TRBV5-4
TGTGCCAGCAGTTACCAGGAGACAGGGGTGTCACCCCTCCACTTT	CASSYQETGVSPLHF	TRBD1	-	TRBJ1-6	TRBV27
TGTGCCAGCAGCGTAGGAGGACTAGCGGGGGGGAGCTCCTACAATGAGCAGTTCTTC	CASSVGGLAGGSSYNEQFF	TRBD2	-	TRBJ2-1	TRBV9
TGCGCCAGCAGCTTGCACTACGAGCAGTACTTC	CASSLHYEQYF	-	-	TRBJ2-7	TRBV5-1
TGTGCCAGCAGCGTAGTCGGGGGGATTAGATTCTTC	CASSVVGGIRFF	TRBD2	-	TRBJ2-1	TRBV9
TGTGCCGCCAGTGGAAAACGGGGGAGCTCCTATAATTCACCCCTCCACTTT	CAASGKRGSSYNSPLHF	-	-	TRBJ1-6	TRBV19
TGTGCCAGCAGCGGGGGGAAAGAGACCCAGTACTTC	CASSGGKETQYF	-	-	TRBJ2-5	TRBV7-9
TGTGCCAGCAGCCTGACAGGGGGTCACTCCTACGAGCAGTACTTC	CASSLTGGHSYEQYF	TRBD1	few	TRBJ2-7	TRBV7-9
TGTGCCAGCAGCTCTCCGGGACAGGGGGCAAGGTGGGCTTTCTTT	CASSSPGQGARWAFF	TRBD1	-	TRBJ1-1	TRBV7-2
TGCGCCAGCAGCTCTACGGGACACTCCTCCTACGAGCAGTACTTC	CASSSTGHSSYEQYF	-	-	TRBJ2-7	TRBV5-1
TGCGCCAGCAGTGAAGTAGAAGAGACCCAGTACTTC	CASSEVEETQYF	-	-	TRBJ2-5	TRBV23-1
TGTGCCAGCAGGCGGGACAGCACAGATACGCAGTATTTT	CASRRDSTDTQYF	-	few	TRBJ2-3	TRBV6-6
TGCGCCAGCAGCTTTGACAGGATCACAGATACGCAGTATTTT	CASSFDRITDTQYF	-	-	TRBJ2-3	TRBV5-1